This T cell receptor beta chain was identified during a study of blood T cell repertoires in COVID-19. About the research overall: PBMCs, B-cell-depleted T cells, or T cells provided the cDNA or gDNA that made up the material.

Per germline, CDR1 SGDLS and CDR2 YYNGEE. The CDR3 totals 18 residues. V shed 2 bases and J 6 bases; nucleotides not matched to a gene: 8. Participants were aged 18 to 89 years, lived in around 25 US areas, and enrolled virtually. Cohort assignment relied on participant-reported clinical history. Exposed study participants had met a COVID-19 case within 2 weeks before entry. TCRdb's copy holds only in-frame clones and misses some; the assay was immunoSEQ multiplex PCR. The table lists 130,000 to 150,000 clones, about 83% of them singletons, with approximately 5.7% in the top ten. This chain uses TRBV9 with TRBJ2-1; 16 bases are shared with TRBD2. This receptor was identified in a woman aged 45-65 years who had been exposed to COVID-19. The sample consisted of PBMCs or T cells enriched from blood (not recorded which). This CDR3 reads CASSVRPGTSGGVNEQFF. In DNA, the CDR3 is TGTGCCAGCAGCGTTCGTCCCGGGACTAGCGGGGGGGTCAATGAGCAGTTCTTC.